Listed below are T cell receptor beta chains from one sample, sequenced in a study of OX40 agonist ivuxolimab in advanced cancers. Method: immunoSEQ multiplex PCR; TCRdb's copy keeps in-frame clones and lacks some. The sample lists 60,000 to 80,000 clones, about 85% occurring once. Here the sequenced sample was CD4+ or CD8+ T cells sorted from blood, taken in a trial of the OX40 agonist ivuxolimab. These receptors all stem from an adult with an advanced solid tumor such as melanoma, head and neck, liver or kidney cancer. Each CDR3 is given with its conserved first and last residue. Fields, in order: V gene, clone size, D gene, J gene, CDR3 protein, CDR3 DNA. D genes are given only for firm matches. Where a row states a size, it is once, few, many or the class of an expanded clone; other rows omit it.

V gene: TRBV5-1
clone size: .
D gene: TRBD1
J gene: TRBJ2-1
CDR3 protein: CASSLTGQYNEQFF
CDR3 DNA: TGCGCCAGCAGCCTGACAGGGCAGTACAATGAGCAGTTCTTC

V gene: TRBV5-6
clone size: .
D gene: .
J gene: TRBJ2-7
CDR3 protein: CASSFLTGEQYF
CDR3 DNA: TGTGCCAGCAGCTTCCTCACCGGCGAGCAGTACTTC

V gene: TRBV6-5
clone size: .
D gene: .
J gene: TRBJ1-2
CDR3 protein: CASSYGQGGYGYTF
CDR3 DNA: TGTGCCAGCAGTTACGGTCAGGGTGGCTATGGCTACACCTTC

V gene: TRBV6-5
clone size: once
D gene: .
J gene: TRBJ2-3
CDR3 protein: CASSQLGTGTDTQYF
CDR3 DNA: TGTGCCAGCAGCCAATTGGGCACGGGGACAGATACGCAGTATTTT

V gene: TRBV9
clone size: once
D gene: TRBD2
J gene: TRBJ2-1
CDR3 protein: CASRSSGGHSYNEQFF
CDR3 DNA: TGTGCCAGCAGGTCTTCGGGGGGGCACTCCTACAATGAGCAGTTCTTC

V gene: TRBV19
clone size: .
D gene: TRBD1
J gene: TRBJ1-1
CDR3 protein: CATRKATGAAGNTEAFF
CDR3 DNA: TGTGCCACCAGAAAGGCTACAGGGGCTGCGGGAAACACTGAAGCTTTCTTT

V gene: TRBV9
clone size: .
D gene: .
J gene: TRBJ2-1
CDR3 protein: CASSVGVALHNEQFF
CDR3 DNA: TGTGCCAGCAGCGTAGGGGTAGCCCTTCACAATGAGCAGTTCTTC

V gene: TRBV4-2
clone size: .
D gene: .
J gene: TRBJ1-3
CDR3 protein: CASSQDPGMSGNTIYF
CDR3 DNA: TGTGCCAGCAGCCAAGATCCAGGGATGTCTGGAAACACCATATATTTT

V gene: TRBV11-3
clone size: .
D gene: TRBD1
J gene: TRBJ2-7
CDR3 protein: CASSLGHRGTNEQYF
CDR3 DNA: TGTGCCAGCAGCTTAGGGCACAGGGGGACCAACGAGCAGTACTTC

V gene: TRBV4-1
clone size: once
D gene: .
J gene: TRBJ2-5
CDR3 protein: CAGSPLEIGGLETQYF
CDR3 DNA: TGCGCCGGCAGCCCTCTTGAGATCGGGGGGCTGGAGACCCAGTACTTC

V gene: TRBV27
clone size: .
D gene: .
J gene: TRBJ1-1
CDR3 protein: CASSPLGPNTEAFF
CDR3 DNA: TGTGCCAGCAGTCCTTTGGGACCGAACACTGAAGCTTTCTTT

V gene: TRBV7-3
clone size: .
D gene: .
J gene: TRBJ2-2
CDR3 protein: CASSKDSRDTGELFF
CDR3 DNA: TGTGCCAGCAGCAAGGACAGCCGAGACACCGGGGAGCTGTTTTTT

V gene: TRBV6-1
clone size: few
D gene: .
J gene: TRBJ1-2
CDR3 protein: CASSEGEGGHGYTF
CDR3 DNA: TGTGCCAGCAGTGAGGGTGAGGGTGGACATGGCTACACCTTC

V gene: TRBV19
clone size: .
D gene: .
J gene: TRBJ2-2
CDR3 protein: CASSISEGYTGELFF
CDR3 DNA: TGTGCCAGTAGTATCAGTGAGGGCTACACCGGGGAGCTGTTTTTT

V gene: TRBV19
clone size: .
D gene: TRBD1
J gene: TRBJ1-1
CDR3 protein: CASSHDWYQGAALGNTEAFF
CDR3 DNA: TGTGCCAGTAGTCACGATTGGTATCAGGGGGCGGCTCTGGGAAACACTGAAGCTTTCTTT

V gene: TRBV18
clone size: .
D gene: .
J gene: TRBJ1-5
CDR3 protein: CASSRGRNNQPQHF
CDR3 DNA: TGTGCCAGCTCACGCGGACGGAACAATCAGCCCCAGCATTTT

V gene: TRBV27
clone size: .
D gene: TRBD2
J gene: TRBJ2-1
CDR3 protein: CASSPGNSGHPWFF
CDR3 DNA: TGTGCCAGCAGTCCGGGGAATAGCGGGCACCCATGGTTCTTC

V gene: TRBV4-2
clone size: once
D gene: TRBD1
J gene: TRBJ1-2
CDR3 protein: CASSQALGTASNYGYTF
CDR3 DNA: TGTGCCAGCAGCCAAGCCCTCGGGACAGCCTCTAACTATGGCTACACCTTC

V gene: TRBV19
clone size: .
D gene: .
J gene: TRBJ1-6
CDR3 protein: CASSPRDNSYNSPLHF
CDR3 DNA: TGTGCCAGTAGTCCACGGGACAACTCCTATAATTCACCCCTCCACTTT

V gene: TRBV5-1
clone size: .
D gene: .
J gene: TRBJ1-1
CDR3 protein: CASSLVGRMNTEAFF
CDR3 DNA: TGCGCCAGCAGCTTGGTAGGCAGAATGAACACTGAAGCTTTCTTT

V gene: TRBV10-3
clone size: .
D gene: .
J gene: TRBJ1-1
CDR3 protein: CAISAGPSRDEAFF
CDR3 DNA: TGTGCCATCAGTGCGGGACCGTCGCGGGATGAAGCTTTCTTT

V gene: TRBV14
clone size: .
D gene: TRBD2
J gene: TRBJ2-1
CDR3 protein: CASSQVGGVFNEQFF
CDR3 DNA: TGTGCCAGCAGCCAAGTCGGGGGGGTCTTCAATGAGCAGTTCTTC

V gene: TRBV7-2
clone size: .
D gene: .
J gene: TRBJ1-5
CDR3 protein: CASGGDSRNQPQHF
CDR3 DNA: TGTGCCAGCGGAGGGGATTCCCGCAATCAGCCCCAGCATTTT

V gene: TRBV30
clone size: .
D gene: TRBD2
J gene: TRBJ2-7
CDR3 protein: CAWSVAGYEQYF
CDR3 DNA: TGTGCCTGGAGTGTAGCGGGGTACGAGCAGTACTTC

V gene: TRBV7-6
clone size: .
D gene: .
J gene: TRBJ2-2
CDR3 protein: CASSLQAGARTGELFF
CDR3 DNA: TGTGCCAGCAGCCTCCAGGCGGGGGCGCGCACCGGGGAGCTGTTTTTT

V gene: TRBV4-1
clone size: .
D gene: .
J gene: TRBJ2-1
CDR3 protein: CASAREGSPYNEQFF
CDR3 DNA: TGCGCCAGCGCTCGAGAGGGAAGCCCCTACAATGAGCAGTTCTTC

V gene: TRBV27
clone size: .
D gene: .
J gene: TRBJ1-5
CDR3 protein: CASSLNGYNQPQHF
CDR3 DNA: TGTGCCAGCAGTTTAAACGGATACAATCAGCCCCAGCATTTT

V gene: TRBV7-8
clone size: .
D gene: TRBD2
J gene: TRBJ2-1
CDR3 protein: CASSPVASGGSYPRYNEQFF
CDR3 DNA: TGTGCCAGCAGCCCAGTAGCCAGCGGGGGTTCCTACCCAAGATACAATGAGCAGTTCTTC

V gene: TRBV9
clone size: once
D gene: .
J gene: TRBJ2-1
CDR3 protein: CASSVVGSPSSYNEQFF
CDR3 DNA: TGTGCCAGCAGCGTAGTAGGCAGCCCGAGCTCCTACAATGAGCAGTTCTTC

V gene: TRBV27
clone size: .
D gene: .
J gene: TRBJ1-6
CDR3 protein: CASSLRVRAGRGSPLHF
CDR3 DNA: TGTGCCAGCAGTTTACGGGTACGAGCAGGGAGGGGTTCACCCCTCCACTTT

V gene: TRBV7-2
clone size: .
D gene: .
J gene: TRBJ2-1
CDR3 protein: CASSLGPRVYSYNEQFF
CDR3 DNA: TGTGCCAGCAGCTTAGGGCCCAGAGTTTACTCCTACAATGAGCAGTTCTTC

V gene: TRBV28
clone size: .
D gene: .
J gene: TRBJ1-5
CDR3 protein: CASSLIWGTGNQPQHF
CDR3 DNA: TGTGCCAGCAGTTTGATCTGGGGCACGGGCAATCAGCCCCAGCATTTT

V gene: TRBV5-4
clone size: .
D gene: TRBD1
J gene: TRBJ1-1
CDR3 protein: CASSLGQGPTEAFF
CDR3 DNA: TGTGCCAGCAGCTTGGGACAGGGTCCCACTGAAGCTTTCTTT

V gene: TRBV28
clone size: once
D gene: TRBD1
J gene: TRBJ1-6
CDR3 protein: CASIRDRASPLHF
CDR3 DNA: TGTGCCAGCATCCGGGACAGGGCCTCACCCCTCCACTTT

V gene: TRBV5-5
clone size: few
D gene: .
J gene: TRBJ1-5
CDR3 protein: CASSSVQGDQPQHF
CDR3 DNA: TGTGCCAGCAGCTCCGTACAGGGAGATCAGCCCCAGCATTTT

V gene: TRBV27
clone size: .
D gene: .
J gene: TRBJ1-6
CDR3 protein: CASSLLWQVESSYNSPLHF
CDR3 DNA: TGTGCCAGCAGTTTGCTTTGGCAGGTCGAGAGCTCCTATAATTCACCCCTCCACTTT

V gene: TRBV5-6
clone size: few
D gene: .
J gene: TRBJ2-2
CDR3 protein: CASTGTDPAGELFF
CDR3 DNA: TGTGCCAGCACCGGGACCGACCCCGCCGGGGAGCTGTTTTTT

V gene: TRBV15
clone size: .
D gene: TRBD2
J gene: TRBJ2-6
CDR3 protein: CATSRVSSGASGANVLTF
CDR3 DNA: TGTGCCACCAGCAGAGTTTCTAGCGGTGCTTCTGGGGCCAACGTCCTGACTTTC

V gene: TRBV7-2
clone size: .
D gene: .
J gene: TRBJ1-3
CDR3 protein: CASSLEAGNTIYF
CDR3 DNA: TGTGCCAGCAGCTTAGAGGCCGGAAACACCATATATTTT

V gene: TRBV11-1
clone size: .
D gene: .
J gene: TRBJ2-3
CDR3 protein: CASSLWRTSTDTQYF
CDR3 DNA: TGTGCCAGCAGCTTATGGCGGACTAGCACAGATACGCAGTATTTT